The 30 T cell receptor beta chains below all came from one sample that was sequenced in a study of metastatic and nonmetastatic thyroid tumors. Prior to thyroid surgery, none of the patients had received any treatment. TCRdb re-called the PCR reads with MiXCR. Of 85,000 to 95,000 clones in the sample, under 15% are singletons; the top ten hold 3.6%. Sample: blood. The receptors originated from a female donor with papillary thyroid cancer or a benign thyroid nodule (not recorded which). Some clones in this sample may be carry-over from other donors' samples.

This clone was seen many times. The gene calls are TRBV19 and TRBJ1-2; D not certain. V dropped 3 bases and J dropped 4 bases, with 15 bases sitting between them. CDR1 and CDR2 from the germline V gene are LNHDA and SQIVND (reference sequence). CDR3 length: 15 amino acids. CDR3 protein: CASSIGIHDRYGYTF. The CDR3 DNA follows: TGTGCCAGTAGTATTGGGATACATGACCGCTATGGCTACACCTTC. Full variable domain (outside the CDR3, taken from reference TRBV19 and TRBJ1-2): DGGITQSPKYLFRKEGQNVTLSCEQNLNHDAMYWYRQDPGQGLRLIYYSQIVNDFQKGDIAEGYSVSREKKESFPLTVTSAQKNPTAFYLCASSIGIHDRYGYTFGSGTRLTVV.

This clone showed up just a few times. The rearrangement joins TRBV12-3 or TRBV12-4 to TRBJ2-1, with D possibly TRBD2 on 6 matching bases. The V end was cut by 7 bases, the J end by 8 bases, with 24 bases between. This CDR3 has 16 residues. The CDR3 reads CASKLVTGGVIDEQFF. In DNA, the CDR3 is TGTGCCAGCAAGCTTGTGACCGGCGGGGTGATCGATGAGCAGTTCTTC.

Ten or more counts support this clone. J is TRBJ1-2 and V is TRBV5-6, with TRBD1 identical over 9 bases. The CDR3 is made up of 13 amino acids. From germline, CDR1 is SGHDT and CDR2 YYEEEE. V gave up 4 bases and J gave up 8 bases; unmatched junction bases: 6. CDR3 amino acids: CASSPGTGPGYTF. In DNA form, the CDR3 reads TGTGCCAGCAGCCCCGGGACAGGGCCCGGCTACACCTTC. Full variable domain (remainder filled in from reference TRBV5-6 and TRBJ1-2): DAGVTQSPTHLIKTRGQQVTLRCSPKSGHDTVSWYQQALGQGPQFIFQYYEEEERQRGNFPDRFSGHQFPNYSSELNVNALLLGDSALYLCASSPGTGPGYTFGSGTRLTVV.

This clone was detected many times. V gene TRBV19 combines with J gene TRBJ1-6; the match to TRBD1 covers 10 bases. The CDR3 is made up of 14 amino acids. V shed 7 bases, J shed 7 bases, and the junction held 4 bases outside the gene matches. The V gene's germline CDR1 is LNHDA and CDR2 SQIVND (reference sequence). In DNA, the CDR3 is TGTGCCAGTACCATGGGACAGGGGAATTCACCCCTCCACTTT. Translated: CASTMGQGNSPLHF.

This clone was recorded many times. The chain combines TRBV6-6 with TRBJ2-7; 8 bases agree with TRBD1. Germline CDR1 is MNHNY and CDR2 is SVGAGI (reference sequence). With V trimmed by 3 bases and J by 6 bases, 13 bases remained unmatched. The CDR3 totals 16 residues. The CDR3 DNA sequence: TGTGCCAGCAGTTATTCAATGGACAGGGCGGCTTCCGAGCAGTACTTC. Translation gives CASSYSMDRAASEQYF.

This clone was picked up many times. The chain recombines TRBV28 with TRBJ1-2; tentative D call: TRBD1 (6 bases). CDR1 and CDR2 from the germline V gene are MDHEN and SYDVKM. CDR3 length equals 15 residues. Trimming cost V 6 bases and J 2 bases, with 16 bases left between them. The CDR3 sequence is CASRPPTGQNYGYTF. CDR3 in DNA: TGTGCCAGCAGACCTCCCACGGGACAAAACTATGGCTACACCTTC.

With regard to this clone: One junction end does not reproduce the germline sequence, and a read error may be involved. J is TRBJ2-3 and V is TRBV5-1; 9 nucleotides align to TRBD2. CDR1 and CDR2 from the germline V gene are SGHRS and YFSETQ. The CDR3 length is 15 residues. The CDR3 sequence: CTSTRAGGYTDTQYF. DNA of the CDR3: TGCACCAGCACCCGAGCGGGGGGATACACGGATACGCAGTATTTT.

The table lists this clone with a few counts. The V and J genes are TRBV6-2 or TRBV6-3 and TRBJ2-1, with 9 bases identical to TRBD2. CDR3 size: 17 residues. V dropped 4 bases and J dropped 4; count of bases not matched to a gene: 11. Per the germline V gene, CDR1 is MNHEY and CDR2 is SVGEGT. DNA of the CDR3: TGTGCCAGCAGTTCAACCGACGGAGCGGGGGGATACAATGAGCAGTTCTTC. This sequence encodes CASSSTDGAGGYNEQFF.

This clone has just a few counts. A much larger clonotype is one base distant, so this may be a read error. In nucleotides, the CDR3 is TGTGCCACCAGTGACGTGAGGACAGGGGACATAGATACGCAGTATTTT. Residues: CATSDVRTGDIDTQYF. V usage is TRBV24-1 and J usage is TRBJ2-3; 9 nucleotides align to TRBD1. Trimming at V came to 4 bases and at J to 5 bases, leaving 9 bases not matched to a gene. The CDR3 extends over 16 amino acids. From germline, CDR1 is KGHDR and CDR2 SFDVKD.

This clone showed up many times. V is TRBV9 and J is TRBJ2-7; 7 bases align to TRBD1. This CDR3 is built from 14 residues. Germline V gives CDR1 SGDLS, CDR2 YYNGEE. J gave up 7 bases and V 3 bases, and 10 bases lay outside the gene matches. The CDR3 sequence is CASSASHRGGEQYF. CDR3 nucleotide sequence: TGTGCCAGCAGCGCCTCGCACAGGGGTGGGGAGCAGTACTTC.

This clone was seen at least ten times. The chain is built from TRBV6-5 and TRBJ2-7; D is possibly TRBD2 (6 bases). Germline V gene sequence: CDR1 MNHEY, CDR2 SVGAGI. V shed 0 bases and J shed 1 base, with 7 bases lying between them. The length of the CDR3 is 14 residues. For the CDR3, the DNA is TGTGCCAGCAGTTACTCTGGGACTTCCTACGAGCAGTACTTC. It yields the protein CASSYSGTSYEQYF.

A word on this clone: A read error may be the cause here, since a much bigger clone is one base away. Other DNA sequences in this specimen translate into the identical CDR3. The CDR3 spells CASSFRGTGYEKLFF. CDR3 in DNA: TGCGCCAGCAGCTTTAGGGGGACAGGTTATGAAAAACTTTTTTTT. J is TRBJ1-4 and V is TRBV5-1; 8 bases are a match to TRBD1. CDR3 length: 15 residues. Germline V lookup: CDR1 SGHRS, CDR2 YFSETQ.

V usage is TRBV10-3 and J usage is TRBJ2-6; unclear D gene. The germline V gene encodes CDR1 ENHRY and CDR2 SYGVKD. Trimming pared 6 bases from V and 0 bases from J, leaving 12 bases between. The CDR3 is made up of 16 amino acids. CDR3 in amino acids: CAIRPPADSGANVLTF. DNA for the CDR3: TGTGCCATCAGACCTCCCGCGGACTCTGGGGCCAACGTCCTGACTTTC.

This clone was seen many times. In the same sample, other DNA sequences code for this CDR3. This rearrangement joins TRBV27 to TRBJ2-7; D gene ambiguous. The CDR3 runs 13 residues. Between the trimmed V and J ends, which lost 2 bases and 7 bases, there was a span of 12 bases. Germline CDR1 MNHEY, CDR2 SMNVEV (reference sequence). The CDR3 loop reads CASSLRSGEEQYF. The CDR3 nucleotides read TGTGCCAGCAGTTTAAGGAGTGGGGAAGAGCAGTACTTC.

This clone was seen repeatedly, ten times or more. CDR3 sequence: CASGLVLLGRGNQPQHF. CDR3 sequence (DNA): TGTGCTAGTGGTTTGGTACTATTGGGCAGAGGCAATCAGCCCCAGCATTTT. The chain carries TRBV12-5 and TRBJ1-5; D gene unclear. Germline assignment: CDR1 LGHNT and CDR2 FRNRAP. The CDR3 totals 17 residues. Trimming removed 0 bases at V and 2 bases at J, with 14 bases between.

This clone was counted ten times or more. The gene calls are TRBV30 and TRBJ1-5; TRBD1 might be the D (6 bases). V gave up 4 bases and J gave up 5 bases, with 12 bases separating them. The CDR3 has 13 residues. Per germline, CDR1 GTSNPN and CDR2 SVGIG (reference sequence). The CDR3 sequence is CAWNQGSDQPQHF. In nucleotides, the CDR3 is TGTGCCTGGAACCAGGGGAGCGATCAGCCCCAGCATTTT. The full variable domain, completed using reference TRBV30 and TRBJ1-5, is SQTIHQWPATLVQPVGSPLSLECTVEGTSNPNLYWYRQAAGRGLQLLFYSVGIGQISSEVPQNLSASRPQDRQFILSSKKLLLSDSGFYLCAWNQGSDQPQHFGDGTRLSIL.

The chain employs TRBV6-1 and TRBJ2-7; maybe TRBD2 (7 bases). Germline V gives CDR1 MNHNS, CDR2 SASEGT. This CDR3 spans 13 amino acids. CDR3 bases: TGTTCATGGGGGCGGGGGAGGTCCTACGAGCAGTACTTC. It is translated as CSWGRGRSYEQYF.

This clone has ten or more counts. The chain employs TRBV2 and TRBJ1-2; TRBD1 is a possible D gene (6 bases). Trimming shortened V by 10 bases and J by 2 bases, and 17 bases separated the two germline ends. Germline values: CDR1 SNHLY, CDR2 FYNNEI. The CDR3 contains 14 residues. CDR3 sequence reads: CATSTGQRNYGYTF. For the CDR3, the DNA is TGTGCCACCTCCACAGGGCAACGCAACTATGGCTACACCTTC.

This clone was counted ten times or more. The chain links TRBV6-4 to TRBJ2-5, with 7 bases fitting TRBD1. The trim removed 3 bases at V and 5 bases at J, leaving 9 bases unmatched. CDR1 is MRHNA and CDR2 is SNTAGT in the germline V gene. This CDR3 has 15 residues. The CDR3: CASSEKGGEGETQYF. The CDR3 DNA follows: TGTGCCAGCAGTGAGAAAGGGGGCGAGGGGGAGACCCAGTACTTC.

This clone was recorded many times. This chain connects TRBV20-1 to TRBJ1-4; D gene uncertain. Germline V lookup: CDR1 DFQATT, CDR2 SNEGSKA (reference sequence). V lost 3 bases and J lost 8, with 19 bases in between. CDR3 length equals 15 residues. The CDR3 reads CSASPASVEREKLFF. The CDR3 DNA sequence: TGCAGTGCTAGCCCGGCCTCGGTGGAAAGGGAAAAACTGTTTTTT.

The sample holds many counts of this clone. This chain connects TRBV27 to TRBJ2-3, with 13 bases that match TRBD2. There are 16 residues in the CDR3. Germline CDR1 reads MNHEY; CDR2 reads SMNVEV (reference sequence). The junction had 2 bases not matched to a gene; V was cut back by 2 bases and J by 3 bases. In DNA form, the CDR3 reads TGTGCCAGCAGTTTAACTAGCGGGGGGGCAACAGATACGCAGTATTTT. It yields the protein CASSLTSGGATDTQYF.

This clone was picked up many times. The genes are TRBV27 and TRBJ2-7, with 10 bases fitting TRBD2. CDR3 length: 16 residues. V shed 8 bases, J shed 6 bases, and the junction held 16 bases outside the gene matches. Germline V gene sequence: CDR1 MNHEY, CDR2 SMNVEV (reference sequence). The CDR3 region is CASRTSSGGSVGEQYF. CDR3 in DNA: TGTGCCAGCCGAACATCTAGCGGGGGCAGCGTAGGCGAGCAGTACTTC.

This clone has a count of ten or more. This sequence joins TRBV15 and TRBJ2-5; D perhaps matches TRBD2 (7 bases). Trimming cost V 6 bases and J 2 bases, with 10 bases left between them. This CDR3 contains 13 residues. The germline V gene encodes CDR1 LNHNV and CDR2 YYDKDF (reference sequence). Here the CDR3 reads CATRRGGQETQYF. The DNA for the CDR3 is TGTGCCACCAGAAGGGGGGGACAAGAGACCCAGTACTTC.

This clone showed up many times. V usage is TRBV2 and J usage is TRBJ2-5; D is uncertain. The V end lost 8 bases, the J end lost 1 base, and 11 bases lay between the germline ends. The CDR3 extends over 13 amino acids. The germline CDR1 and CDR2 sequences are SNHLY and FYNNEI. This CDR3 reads CASRRAPQETQYF. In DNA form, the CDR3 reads TGTGCCAGCCGACGGGCCCCCCAAGAGACCCAGTACTTC.

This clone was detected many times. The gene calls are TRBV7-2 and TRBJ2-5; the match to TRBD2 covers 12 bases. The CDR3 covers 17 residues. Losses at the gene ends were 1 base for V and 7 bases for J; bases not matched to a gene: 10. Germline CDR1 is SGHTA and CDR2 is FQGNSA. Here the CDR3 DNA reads TGTGCCAGCAGCTTAGTTTCACTAGCGGGGGGTGGAGGGACCCAGTACTTC. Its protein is CASSLVSLAGGGGTQYF. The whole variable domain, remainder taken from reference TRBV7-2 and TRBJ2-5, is GAGVSQSPSNKVTEKGKDVELRCDPISGHTALYWYRQSLGQGLEFLIYFQGNSAPDKSGLPSDRFSAERTGGSVSTLTIQRTQQEDSAVYLCASSLVSLAGGGGTQYFGPGTRLLVL.

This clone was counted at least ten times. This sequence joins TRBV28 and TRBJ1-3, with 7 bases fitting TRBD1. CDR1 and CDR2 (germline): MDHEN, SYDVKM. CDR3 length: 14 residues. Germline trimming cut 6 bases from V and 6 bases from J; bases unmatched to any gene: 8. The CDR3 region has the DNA TGTGCCAGCAGCAACCTTGGGACAGCAAACACCATATATTTT. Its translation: CASSNLGTANTIYF.

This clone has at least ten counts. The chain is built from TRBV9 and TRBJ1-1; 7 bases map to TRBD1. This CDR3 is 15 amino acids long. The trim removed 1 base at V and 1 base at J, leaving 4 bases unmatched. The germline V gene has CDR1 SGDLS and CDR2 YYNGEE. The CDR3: CASSVRAGGNTEAFF. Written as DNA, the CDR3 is TGTGCCAGCAGCGTACGGGCAGGGGGGAACACTGAAGCTTTCTTT.

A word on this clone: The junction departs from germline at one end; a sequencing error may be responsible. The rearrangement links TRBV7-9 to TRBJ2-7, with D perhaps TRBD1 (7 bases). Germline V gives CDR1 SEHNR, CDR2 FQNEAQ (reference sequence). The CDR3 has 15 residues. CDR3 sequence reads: CASISILEGAGEQYF. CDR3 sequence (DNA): TGTGCTAGCATCTCCATCTTAGAGGGGGCGGGGGAGCAGTACTTC.

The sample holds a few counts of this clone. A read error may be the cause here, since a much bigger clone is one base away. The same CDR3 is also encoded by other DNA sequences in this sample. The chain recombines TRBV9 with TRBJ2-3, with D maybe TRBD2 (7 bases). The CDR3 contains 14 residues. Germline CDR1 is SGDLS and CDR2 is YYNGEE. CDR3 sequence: CASSAGPGGDTQYF. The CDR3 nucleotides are TGTGCCAGCAGCGCGGGACCGGGGGGCGATACTCAGTATTTT.

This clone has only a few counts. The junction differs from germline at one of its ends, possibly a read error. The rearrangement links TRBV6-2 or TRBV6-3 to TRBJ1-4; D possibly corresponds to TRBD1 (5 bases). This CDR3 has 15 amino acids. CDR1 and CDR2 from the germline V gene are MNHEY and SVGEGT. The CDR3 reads CTSEVGARSNEKLFF. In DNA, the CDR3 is TGTACCAGCGAAGTAGGGGCACGGTCTAATGAAAAACTGTTTTTT.